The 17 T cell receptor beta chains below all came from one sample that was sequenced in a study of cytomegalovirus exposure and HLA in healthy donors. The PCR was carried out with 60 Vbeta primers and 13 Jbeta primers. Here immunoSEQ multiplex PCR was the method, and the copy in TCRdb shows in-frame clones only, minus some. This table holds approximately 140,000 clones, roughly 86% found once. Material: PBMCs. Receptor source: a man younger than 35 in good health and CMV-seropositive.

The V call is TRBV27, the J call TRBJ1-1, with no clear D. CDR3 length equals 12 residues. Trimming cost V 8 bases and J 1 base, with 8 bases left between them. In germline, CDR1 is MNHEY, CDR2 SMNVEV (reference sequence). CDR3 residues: CASRGANTEAFF. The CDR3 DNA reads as TGTGCCAGCCGGGGAGCGAACACTGAAGCTTTCTTT.

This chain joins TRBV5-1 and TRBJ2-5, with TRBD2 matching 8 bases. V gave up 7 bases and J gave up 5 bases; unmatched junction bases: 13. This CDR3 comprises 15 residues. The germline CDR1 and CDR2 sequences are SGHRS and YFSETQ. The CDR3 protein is CASRRGGRLGETQYF. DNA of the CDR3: TGCGCCAGCCGCCGGGGGGGCAGGTTGGGGGAGACCCAGTACTTC.

In DNA, the CDR3 is TGTGCCAGCAGCCTACAGGGGTTGACTGGAAACACCATATATTTT. This translates into CASSLQGLTGNTIYF. The V and J genes are TRBV7-2 and TRBJ1-3; the match to TRBD1 covers 7 bases. The V gene end was trimmed by 5 bases and the J gene end by 2 bases; junction bases not matched to a gene: 6. From germline, CDR1 is SGHTA and CDR2 FQGNSA. This CDR3 has 15 amino acids.

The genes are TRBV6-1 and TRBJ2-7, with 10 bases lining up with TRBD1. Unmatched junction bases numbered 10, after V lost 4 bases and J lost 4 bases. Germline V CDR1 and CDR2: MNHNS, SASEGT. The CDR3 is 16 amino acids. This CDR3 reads CASSGSDRGRQYEQYF. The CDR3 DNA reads TGTGCCAGCAGTGGATCCGACAGGGGGCGTCAGTACGAGCAGTACTTC.

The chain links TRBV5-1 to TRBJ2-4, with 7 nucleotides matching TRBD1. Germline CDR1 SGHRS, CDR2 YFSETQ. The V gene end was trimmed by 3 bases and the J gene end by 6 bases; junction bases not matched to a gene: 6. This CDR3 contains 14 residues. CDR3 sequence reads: CASSYGTEGNIQYF. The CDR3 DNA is TGCGCCAGCAGCTACGGGACAGAGGGAAACATTCAGTACTTC.

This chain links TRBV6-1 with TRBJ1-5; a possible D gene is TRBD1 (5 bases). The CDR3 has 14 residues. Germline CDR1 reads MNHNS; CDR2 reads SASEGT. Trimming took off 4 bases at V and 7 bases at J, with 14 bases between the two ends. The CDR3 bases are TGTGCCAGCAGTGTGGGTGGGGCAGGGCAGCCCCAGCATTTT. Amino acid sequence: CASSVGGAGQPQHF.

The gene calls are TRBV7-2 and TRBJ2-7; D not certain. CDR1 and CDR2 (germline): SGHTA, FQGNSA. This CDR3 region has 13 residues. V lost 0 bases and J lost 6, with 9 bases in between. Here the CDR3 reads CASSLAGSGEQYF. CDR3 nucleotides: TGTGCCAGCAGCTTAGCGGGTTCGGGCGAGCAGTACTTC.

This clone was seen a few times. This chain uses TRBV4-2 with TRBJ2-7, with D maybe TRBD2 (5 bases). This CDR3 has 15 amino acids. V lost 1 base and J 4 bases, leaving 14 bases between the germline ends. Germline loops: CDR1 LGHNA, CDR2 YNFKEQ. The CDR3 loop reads CASSQVWARGYEQYF. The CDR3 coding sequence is TGTGCCAGCAGCCAAGTCTGGGCCCGGGGATACGAGCAGTACTTC.

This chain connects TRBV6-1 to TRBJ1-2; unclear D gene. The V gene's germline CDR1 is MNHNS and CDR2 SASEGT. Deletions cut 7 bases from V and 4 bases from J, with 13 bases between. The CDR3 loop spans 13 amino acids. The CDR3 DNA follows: TGTGCCAGCACTGCCCGCGTCGGCTATGGCTACACCTTC. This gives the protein CASTARVGYGYTF.

CDR3 in amino acids: CASTSSPGLNYEQYF. CDR3 bases: TGCGCCAGCACCTCCTCGCCGGGACTGAACTACGAGCAGTACTTC. V is TRBV5-1 and J is TRBJ2-7, with a possible D match to TRBD2 (6 bases). This CDR3 is built from 15 residues. CDR1 SGHRS and CDR2 YFSETQ come from the germline V gene. Deletions cut 6 bases from V and 3 bases from J, with 19 bases between. The entire variable domain, with the rest obtained from reference TRBV5-1 and TRBJ2-7, is as follows: KAGVTQTPRYLIKTRGQQVTLSCSPISGHRSVSWYQQTPGQGLQFLFEYFSETQRNKGNFPGRFSGRQFSNSRSEMNVSTLELGDSALYLCASTSSPGLNYEQYFGPGTRLTVT.

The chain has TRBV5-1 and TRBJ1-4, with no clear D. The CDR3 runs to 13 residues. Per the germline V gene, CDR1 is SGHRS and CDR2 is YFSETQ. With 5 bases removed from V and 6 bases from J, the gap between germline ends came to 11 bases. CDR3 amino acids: CASSRRWDEKLFF. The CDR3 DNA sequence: TGCGCCAGCAGTCGGAGGTGGGATGAAAAACTGTTTTTT.

CDR3 sequence (DNA): TGTGCCAGCAGCTTAGTGGGCGGGGACGAGCAGTACTTC. It encodes CASSLVGGDEQYF. V usage is TRBV11-3 and J usage is TRBJ2-7; tentative D call: TRBD2 (6 bases). In germline, CDR1 is SGHNT, CDR2 YENEEA. Trimming left V 1 base short and J 5 bases short, with 9 bases between. The CDR3 has 13 residues. Using reference TRBV11-3 and TRBJ2-7 for the parts outside the CDR3, the full variable domain is EAGVVQSPRYKIIEKKQPVAFWCNPISGHNTLYWYLQNLGQGPELLIRYENEEAVDDSQLPKDRFSAERLKGVDSTLKIQPAELGDSAVYLCASSLVGGDEQYFGPGTRLTVT.

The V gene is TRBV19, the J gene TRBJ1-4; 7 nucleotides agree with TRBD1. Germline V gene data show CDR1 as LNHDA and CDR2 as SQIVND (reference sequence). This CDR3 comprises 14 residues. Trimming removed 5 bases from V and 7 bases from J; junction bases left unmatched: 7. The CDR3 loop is CASSPTGTFEKLFF. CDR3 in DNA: TGTGCCAGTAGTCCGACAGGGACCTTTGAAAAACTGTTTTTT. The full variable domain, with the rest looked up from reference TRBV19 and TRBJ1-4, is DGGITQSPKYLFRKEGQNVTLSCEQNLNHDAMYWYRQDPGQGLRLIYYSQIVNDFQKGDIAEGYSVSREKKESFPLTVTSAQKNPTAFYLCASSPTGTFEKLFFGSGTQLSVL.

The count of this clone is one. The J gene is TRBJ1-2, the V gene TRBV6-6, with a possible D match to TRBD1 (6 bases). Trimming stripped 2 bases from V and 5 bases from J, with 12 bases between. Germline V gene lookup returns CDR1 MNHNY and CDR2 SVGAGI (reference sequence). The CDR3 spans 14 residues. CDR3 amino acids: CASSYEGTIYGYTF. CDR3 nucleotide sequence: TGTGCCAGCAGTTACGAGGGGACAATTTATGGCTACACCTTC.

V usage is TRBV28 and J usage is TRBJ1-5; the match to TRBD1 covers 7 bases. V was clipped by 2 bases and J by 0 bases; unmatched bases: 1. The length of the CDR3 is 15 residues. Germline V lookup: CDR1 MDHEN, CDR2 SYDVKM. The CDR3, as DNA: TGTGCCAGCAGTTTACAGGGGGGTAGCAATCAGCCCCAGCATTTT. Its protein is CASSLQGGSNQPQHF.

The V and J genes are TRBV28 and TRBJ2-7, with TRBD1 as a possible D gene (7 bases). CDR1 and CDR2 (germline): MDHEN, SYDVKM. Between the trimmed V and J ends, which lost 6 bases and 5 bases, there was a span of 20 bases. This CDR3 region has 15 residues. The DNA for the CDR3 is TGTGCCAGCAGCACCGCGGGACAGTTAGACCACGAGCAGTACTTC. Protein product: CASSTAGQLDHEQYF.

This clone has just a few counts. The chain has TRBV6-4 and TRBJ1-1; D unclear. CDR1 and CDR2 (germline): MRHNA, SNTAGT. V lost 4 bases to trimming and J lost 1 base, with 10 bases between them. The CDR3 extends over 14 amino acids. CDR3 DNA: TGTGCCAGCAGTGTAGGAGCAGAGAACACTGAAGCTTTCTTT. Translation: CASSVGAENTEAFF.